The clone carrying this T cell receptor beta chain was seen at least ten times. Its antigen is undetermined. The data belong to a study of regulatory T cells in long-lasting Graves disease. Investigators prepared the TCR beta libraries by applying iRepertoire HTBI primers and Arm-PCR of CDR3 regions. TCRdb re-derived calls from the multiplex PCR reads in MiXCR, one entry per CDR3 protein. This table holds about 470,000 distinct CDR3 sequences, 20% found once. Study results and limitations: Segments TRBV28, TRBJ1-2 and TRBJ2-5 showed preferential usage in persistent disease. Thyroid tissue was not sampled; only peripheral blood was.

Time point reported: persistent/refractory GD, antithyroid drugs over 5 years with positive TRAb. The authors made the TCR library using RNA they extracted from PBMCs. Enrollment of patients was through an endocrinology department in Xi'an, China. The V and J ends lost 5 bases and 0 bases, in that order; junction bases with no gene match: 7. The CDR3 covers 16 residues. CDR1 and CDR2 (germline): SNHLY, FYNNEI. Sequencing used peripheral blood mononuclear cells (PBMCs), obtained when the disease was refractory, from a patient treated with antithyroid drugs. V is TRBV2 and J is TRBJ2-4, with TRBD2 identical over 7 bases. The receptor was isolated from a female donor with Graves disease. The CDR3: CASSRWEGVAKNIQYF. The CDR3 nucleotides are TGTGCCAGCAGTAGGTGGGAGGGTGTAGCCAAAAACATTCAGTACTTC.